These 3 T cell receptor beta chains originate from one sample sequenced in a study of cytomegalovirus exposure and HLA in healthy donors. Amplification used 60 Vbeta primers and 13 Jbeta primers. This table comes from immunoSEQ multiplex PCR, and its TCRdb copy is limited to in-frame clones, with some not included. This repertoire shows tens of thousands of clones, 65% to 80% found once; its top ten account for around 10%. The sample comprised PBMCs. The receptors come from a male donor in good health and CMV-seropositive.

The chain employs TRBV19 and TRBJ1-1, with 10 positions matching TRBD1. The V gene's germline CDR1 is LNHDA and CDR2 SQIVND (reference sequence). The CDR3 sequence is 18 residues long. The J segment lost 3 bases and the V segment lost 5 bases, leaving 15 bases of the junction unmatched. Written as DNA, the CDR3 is TGTGCCAGTAGTTCAGGGACAGGGGCTATGAAATGGGACACTGAAGCTTTCTTT. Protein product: CASSSGTGAMKWDTEAFF. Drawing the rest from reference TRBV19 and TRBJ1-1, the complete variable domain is DGGITQSPKYLFRKEGQNVTLSCEQNLNHDAMYWYRQDPGQGLRLIYYSQIVNDFQKGDIAEGYSVSREKKESFPLTVTSAQKNPTAFYLCASSSGTGAMKWDTEAFFGQGTRLTVV.

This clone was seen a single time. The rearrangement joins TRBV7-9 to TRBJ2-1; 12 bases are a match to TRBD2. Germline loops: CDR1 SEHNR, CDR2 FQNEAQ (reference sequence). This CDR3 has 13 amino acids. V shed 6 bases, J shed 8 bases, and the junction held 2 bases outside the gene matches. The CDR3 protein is CASRPSGGDEQFF. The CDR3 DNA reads TGTGCCAGCAGGCCTAGCGGGGGGGATGAGCAGTTCTTC. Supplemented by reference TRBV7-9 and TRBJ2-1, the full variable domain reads DTGVSQNPRHKITKRGQNVTFRCDPISEHNRLYWYRQTLGQGPEFLTYFQNEAQLEKSRLLSDRFSAERPKGSFSTLEIQRTEQGDSAMYLCASRPSGGDEQFFGPGTRLTVL.

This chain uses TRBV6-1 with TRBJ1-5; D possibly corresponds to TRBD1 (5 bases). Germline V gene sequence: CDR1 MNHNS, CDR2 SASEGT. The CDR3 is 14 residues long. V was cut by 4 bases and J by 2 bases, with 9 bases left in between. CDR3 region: CASSAQGGNQPQHF. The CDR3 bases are TGTGCCAGCAGTGCGCAGGGTGGCAATCAGCCCCAGCATTTT.